Below, 5 T cell receptor beta chains from the same sample are listed, as sequenced in a study of OX40 agonist ivuxolimab in advanced cancers. The library was prepared using the immunoSEQ multiplex PCR assay. This is the immuneACCESS table as TCRdb keeps it, with only in-frame sequences that have V and J called. A part of the clones is gone; compared with another copy, unresolved V genes explain less than half, and the rest is unexplained. The sample table records tens of thousands of clones; roughly 92% of these occur just once. The top ten hold around 0.7% of the sample. Material: CD4+ or CD8+ T cells sorted from blood, obtained in a trial of the OX40 agonist ivuxolimab. The origin of the receptors is an adult with an advanced solid tumor such as melanoma, head and neck, liver or kidney cancer.

The J gene is TRBJ1-4, the V gene TRBV5-1, with TRBD1 identical over 7 bases. With 4 bases clipped from V and 7 bases from J, the junction kept 7 bases outside the gene matches. Germline lookup yields CDR1 SGHRS and CDR2 YFSETQ. This CDR3 is 14 amino acids long. CDR3 sequence reads: CASSAGQESEKLFF. In DNA form, the CDR3 reads TGCGCCAGCAGCGCCGGACAGGAGAGTGAAAAACTGTTTTTT.

This clone occurred a few times. V and J are TRBV29-1 and TRBJ2-5; 8 positions agree with TRBD1. Losses at the gene ends were 7 bases for V and 0 bases for J; bases not matched to a gene: 4. There are 13 residues in the CDR3. Germline CDR1 and CDR2: SQVTM and ANQGSEA. Here the CDR3 reads CSAGTGNQETQYF. DNA for the CDR3: TGCAGCGCCGGGACAGGTAACCAAGAGACCCAGTACTTC.

The V gene is TRBV15, the J gene TRBJ1-2; D not certain. Trimming took off 0 bases at V and 10 bases at J, with 18 bases between the two ends. Germline-derived CDR1 and CDR2 are LNHNV and YYDKDF (reference sequence). This CDR3 contains 15 residues. The CDR3 here is CATSRDRRTTQPYTF. The CDR3 region has the DNA TGTGCCACCAGCAGAGATAGGCGCACAACTCAACCCTACACCTTC.

The rearrangement joins TRBV15 to TRBJ1-5; D is possibly TRBD1 (6 bases). The CDR3 spans 17 residues. Trimming pared 4 bases from V and 1 base from J, leaving 17 bases between. Germline CDR1 reads LNHNV; CDR2 reads YYDKDF (reference sequence). CDR3 protein: CATSITGGLGSNQPQHF. The CDR3 bases are TGTGCCACCAGCATTACGGGGGGCCTCGGGAGCAATCAGCCCCAGCATTTT.

Remarks on this clone: The same CDR3 also results from other DNA sequences found in this sample. The V and J genes are TRBV7-3 and TRBJ2-5; D not resolved. CDR3 length: 16 residues. The V and J ends lost 2 bases and 5 bases respectively, with 18 bases between them. Germline V gene data show CDR1 as SGHTA and CDR2 as FQGTGA. In DNA, the CDR3 is TGTGCCAGCAGCTTAGAGCCTTGGGATGTGGGGGAGACCCAGTACTTC. Its translation is CASSLEPWDVGETQYF.